These 24 T cell receptor beta chains were sequenced from one sample in a study of shared clonotypes between healthy human individuals. In the naive CD8 group, cells lacked CD45RO and were positively selected for CCR7, so terminally differentiated effector memory CD45RA+ cells were left out. TCRdb's table, derived via immunoSEQ multiplex PCR, lists solely in-frame clones and lacks some. The sample has some 1,900,000 clones; 85% to 95% are singletons. The sample was naive CD8+ T cells sorted from blood. The receptors shown here come from a man aged 18 to 29 in good health.

This chain connects TRBV6-1 to TRBJ2-7; D may correspond to TRBD1 or TRBD2 (6 bases each). Trimming shortened V by 6 bases and J by 3 bases, and 9 bases separated the two germline ends. Germline CDR1 reads MNHNS; CDR2 reads SASEGT. The CDR3 spans 12 residues. CDR3 in amino acids: CASRRGDYEQYF. The CDR3 DNA sequence: TGTGCCAGCAGGAGGGGGGACTACGAGCAGTACTTC.

This clone was counted once. The rearrangement links TRBV5-6 to TRBJ1-2, with 8 bases lining up with TRBD1. V gave up 0 bases and J gave up 7 bases; unmatched junction bases: 5. The CDR3 covers 14 residues. Looked up from germline, CDR1 is SGHDT and CDR2 is YYEEEE. CDR3 DNA: TGTGCCAGCAGCTTGGACCCAGGGGGCGGTGGCTACACCTTC. It specifies CASSLDPGGGGYTF.

This clone was counted only a few times. The chain uses TRBV6-1 and TRBJ1-2; D may be TRBD1 (6 bases). The CDR3 has 14 residues. Germline V gene sequence: CDR1 MNHNS, CDR2 SASEGT. Trimming shortened V by 0 bases and J by 7 bases, and 12 bases separated the two germline ends. The CDR3 reads CASSEAGGYGGYTF. In DNA, the CDR3 is TGTGCCAGCAGTGAAGCAGGGGGTTACGGTGGCTACACCTTC.

This rearrangement joins TRBV30 to TRBJ1-3, with D unclear. The V gene lost 0 bases and the J gene lost 0 bases, with 15 bases spanning the gap. The CDR3 spans 17 residues. Germline V lookup: CDR1 GTSNPN, CDR2 SVGIG (reference sequence). Here the CDR3 DNA reads TGTGCCTGGAGTGTATTACCGGGCCTGCTCTCTGGAAACACCATATATTTT. Translation gives CAWSVLPGLLSGNTIYF.

The chain has TRBV13 and TRBJ2-1, with 9 positions matching TRBD2. Germline trimming cut 2 bases from V and 14 bases from J; bases unmatched to any gene: 13. This CDR3 region has 15 residues. Germline V gives CDR1 PRHDT, CDR2 FYEKMQ (reference sequence). The DNA for the CDR3 is TGTGCCAGCAGCTTATTTTATGCTAGCGGGGATGGTAAGTTCTTC. It yields the protein CASSLFYASGDGKFF.

This clone was counted once. The V gene is TRBV5-4, the J gene TRBJ1-2, with D tentatively TRBD1 (5 bases). Germline V gives CDR1 SGHNT, CDR2 YYREEE (reference sequence). The CDR3 totals 13 residues. The ends were cut back, 4 bases at V and 3 bases at J, with 10 bases in the middle. The CDR3 sequence: CASSPREDYGYTF. The CDR3 DNA is TGTGCCAGCAGCCCCAGGGAGGACTATGGCTACACCTTC.

The chain has TRBV7-9 and TRBJ2-2; D might be TRBD2 (5 bases). With 5 bases removed from V and 2 bases from J, the gap between germline ends came to 9 bases. Germline-derived CDR1 and CDR2 are SEHNR and FQNEAQ (reference sequence). The CDR3 length is 14 residues. In DNA, the CDR3 is TGTGCCAGCAGCCCCCGGGGAAACACCGGGGAGCTGTTTTTT. Its translation: CASSPRGNTGELFF.

This chain links TRBV29-1 with TRBJ2-3; 12 bases are shared with TRBD2. CDR3 length equals 17 residues. Germline V gene sequence: CDR1 SQVTM, CDR2 ANQGSEA. V shed 1 base, J shed 4 bases, and the junction held 9 bases outside the gene matches. DNA for the CDR3: TGCAGCGTTGAAGGCCTGCTAGCGGGAGGGCACGCAGATACGCAGTATTTT. It specifies CSVEGLLAGGHADTQYF.

Of note for this clone: One junction end disagrees with the germline gene, perhaps due to a read error. This chain links TRBV6-1 with TRBJ2-7, with D perhaps TRBD2 (6 bases). The CDR3 runs to 16 residues. In germline, CDR1 is MNHNS, CDR2 SASEGT. The DNA for the CDR3 is TGTGCCAGCAGTGAAAATCCCACGGGAGTATCCTGCGAGCAGTACTTC. It translates to CASSENPTGVSCEQYF.

The chain has TRBV6-5 and TRBJ1-1; weak D call: TRBD1 (5 bases). Germline-derived CDR1 and CDR2 are MNHEY and SVGAGI. The CDR3 sequence is 15 residues long. V was shortened by 5 bases and J by 2 bases, with 15 bases between the two germline ends. CDR3 sequence (DNA): TGTGCCAGCAGTCACCTGGGGCAGGTCAACACTGAAGCTTTCTTT. Protein sequence: CASSHLGQVNTEAFF.

The CDR3 DNA sequence: TGTGCCAGCAGCTTAAAGGGGGGCGAGCAGTACTTC. Translating it yields CASSLKGGEQYF. J is TRBJ2-7 and V is TRBV7-9; D could derive from TRBD1 or TRBD2 (6 bases each). Germline V gives CDR1 SEHNR, CDR2 FQNEAQ (reference sequence). V was cut by 2 bases and J by 6 bases, with 8 bases left in between. CDR3 size: 12 residues. The whole variable domain, remainder taken from reference TRBV7-9 and TRBJ2-7, is DTGVSQNPRHKITKRGQNVTFRCDPISEHNRLYWYRQTLGQGPEFLTYFQNEAQLEKSRLLSDRFSAERPKGSFSTLEIQRTEQGDSAMYLCASSLKGGEQYFGPGTRLTVT.

This chain connects TRBV4-1 to TRBJ2-7; TRBD2 matches at 10 bases. From germline, CDR1 is MGHRA and CDR2 YSYEKL. After removal of 5 bases from V and 6 bases from J, the junction contained 10 bases not matched to a gene. The length of the CDR3 is 15 residues. This CDR3 is CASSSSPGLATEQYF. The CDR3 DNA is TGCGCCAGCAGCTCGTCCCCGGGACTAGCGACCGAGCAGTACTTC.

As for this clone: Distinct nucleotide sequences in the sample also encode this CDR3. The rearrangement joins TRBV28 to TRBJ2-2; perhaps TRBD1 as D (6 bases). The CDR3 has 14 residues. The germline V gene has CDR1 MDHEN and CDR2 SYDVKM. V was shortened by 3 bases and J by 1 base, with 6 bases between the two germline ends. The CDR3 is CASSLTGNTGELFF. The CDR3 bases are TGTGCCAGCAGTTTGACAGGGAACACCGGGGAGCTGTTTTTT.

The chain combines TRBV9 with TRBJ2-1; D may be TRBD1 (6 bases). The CDR3 is 17 residues long. The V end lost 0 bases, the J end lost 5 bases, and 18 bases lay between the germline ends. Germline values: CDR1 SGDLS, CDR2 YYNGEE. The CDR3 here is CASSVEGDNLGHNEQFF. CDR3 DNA: TGTGCCAGCAGCGTAGAAGGGGACAATCTGGGACACAATGAGCAGTTCTTC.

The V call is TRBV28, the J call TRBJ1-6; D call uncertain. There are 13 residues in the CDR3. The V gene lost 6 bases and the J gene lost 0 bases, with 3 bases spanning the gap. Looked up from germline, CDR1 is MDHEN and CDR2 is SYDVKM. DNA of the CDR3: TGTGCCAGCAGCTACTCCTATAATTCACCCCTCCACTTT. It encodes CASSYSYNSPLHF. The whole variable domain, remainder taken from reference TRBV28 and TRBJ1-6, is DVKVTQSSRYLVKRTGEKVFLECVQDMDHENMFWYRQDPGLGLRLIYFSYDVKMKEKGDIPEGYSVSREKKERFSLILESASTNQTSMYLCASSYSYNSPLHFGNGTRLTVT.

The chain employs TRBV27 and TRBJ1-6; 7 nucleotides match TRBD1. Germline V CDR1 and CDR2: MNHEY, SMNVEV (reference sequence). The V and J ends lost 6 bases and 7 bases, in that order; junction bases with no gene match: 6. CDR3 length: 14 residues. CDR3 nucleotide sequence: TGTGCCAGCAGGTTTGGGACAGCGAATTCACCCCTCCACTTT. It translates to CASRFGTANSPLHF.

Turning to this clone: Other nucleotide sequences from this sample produce the same CDR3. The chain is built from TRBV6-5 and TRBJ2-7; 8 bases fit TRBD2. CDR1 MNHEY and CDR2 SVGAGI come from the germline V gene. There are 15 residues in the CDR3. Trimming took 0 bases from V and 7 from J; bases not matched to a gene: 8. DNA of the CDR3: TGTGCCAGCAGTTACTCTGCGGGAGGTTTAGGGGAGCAGTACTTC. Encoded protein: CASSYSAGGLGEQYF.

As DNA, the CDR3 is TGTGCCAGCAGCTTAGAACCGGCAAGCAATCAGCCCCAGCATTTT. Residues: CASSLEPASNQPQHF. The rearrangement uses TRBV7-6 and TRBJ1-5; D not certain. Trimming took off 1 base at V and 1 base at J, with 8 bases between the two ends. Germline values: CDR1 SGHVS, CDR2 FNYEAQ. The CDR3 consists of 15 residues.

This chain uses TRBV4-1 with TRBJ2-5; the D gene is possibly TRBD1 (5 bases). V lost 2 bases to trimming and J lost 5 bases, with 15 bases between them. Germline V CDR1 and CDR2: MGHRA, YSYEKL. CDR3 length: 15 residues. This CDR3 is CASSQRIGQVETQYF. As DNA, the CDR3 is TGCGCCAGCAGCCAAAGGATAGGACAAGTCGAGACCCAGTACTTC.

This clone was recorded only once. The rearrangement joins TRBV2 to TRBJ1-1; weak D call: TRBD1 (5 bases). Germline V gives CDR1 SNHLY, CDR2 FYNNEI. This CDR3 comprises 14 residues. Between the trimmed V and J ends, which lost 6 bases and 5 bases, there was a span of 16 bases. CDR3 coding DNA: TGTGCCAGCAGATCGGGGACTGGTGGAACTGAAGCTTTCTTT. Residues: CASRSGTGGTEAFF.

Only one count was recorded for this clone. This rearrangement joins TRBV7-8 to TRBJ2-1, with D maybe TRBD1 (6 bases). V lost 2 bases and J lost 5, with 16 bases in between. CDR1 and CDR2 (germline): SGHVS, FQNEAQ. The CDR3 length is 16 residues. CDR3 amino acids: CASSLYVWDKNNEQFF. For the CDR3, the DNA is TGTGCCAGCAGCTTATACGTGTGGGACAAGAACAATGAGCAGTTCTTC.

The CDR3 sequence is CSVLGEGYGYTF. For the CDR3, the DNA is TGCAGCGTTTTGGGGGAAGGCTATGGCTACACCTTC. The chain joins TRBV29-1 to TRBJ1-2; tentative D call: TRBD1 (5 bases). Germline assignment: CDR1 SQVTM and CDR2 ANQGSEA. The CDR3 has 12 residues. The V end lost 5 bases, the J end lost 4 bases, and 11 bases lay between the germline ends.

V usage is TRBV5-6 and J usage is TRBJ2-7, with TRBD1 matching over 7 bases. CDR3 length: 15 residues. CDR1 is SGHDT, CDR2 YYEEEE, per germline. Germline trimming cut 4 bases from V and 4 bases from J; bases unmatched to any gene: 11. The CDR3 here is CASSNPDRIPYEQYF. The CDR3 bases are TGTGCCAGCAGCAACCCGGACAGGATCCCTTACGAGCAGTACTTC.

The chain joins TRBV11-2 to TRBJ2-1; D is undetermined. CDR1 is SGHAT, CDR2 FQNNGV, per germline. Between the trimmed V and J ends, which lost 5 bases and 0 bases, there was a span of 8 bases. The CDR3 is 14 amino acids. The CDR3 DNA is TGTGCCAGCAGCCCGGTGAGCTCCTACAATGAGCAGTTCTTC. Protein product: CASSPVSSYNEQFF.